Below, 30 T cell receptor beta chains from the same sample are listed, as sequenced in a study of vaccination and CD4 T cells after COVID-19. The assay that was used to sequence DNA from cultured CD4+ T cells was the Oncomine TCR Beta short-read assay. TCRdb fed the PCR reads into MiXCR, producing one record per CDR3 protein. The profile covers about 22,000 distinct CDR3 sequences, with roughly two fifths appearing a single time and roughly 27% taken by the ten largest. The time point here: late sampling 161 to 241 days after vaccination in three convalescent patients. Treatment noted: approximately nine-day PBMC culture with coronavirus spike peptide pools or control peptides (ViraFEST assay). For these receptors, no antigen is known. The material was CD4+ T cells from blood, cultured in vitro, obtained about 7 months after SARS-CoV-2 vaccination. These receptors were taken from a human donor who had recovered from COVID-19.

The genes are TRBV9 and TRBJ1-1; D perhaps matches TRBD1 (5 bases). V lost 0 bases and J 6 bases, leaving 18 bases between the germline ends. CDR3 length equals 16 residues. CDR1 and CDR2 (germline): SGDLS, YYNGEE. The DNA of the CDR3 is TGTGCCAGCAGCGTAGGAGCCGGGGACTTGGATGCTGAAGCTTTCTTT. This codes for CASSVGAGDLDAEAFF.

This clonotype was seen a few times. The chain carries TRBV20-1 and TRBJ2-4; 9 bases are shared with TRBD2. The CDR3 loop spans 14 amino acids. The germline V gene encodes CDR1 DFQATT and CDR2 SNEGSKA (reference sequence). After removal of 6 bases from V and 2 bases from J, the junction contained 5 bases not matched to a gene. CDR3 nucleotides: TGCAGTGCGGCGGGGGGGGCCCCCAAAAACATTCAGTACTTC. Encoded protein: CSAAGGAPKNIQYF.

J is TRBJ1-1 and V is TRBV12-3 or TRBV12-4; D gene ambiguous. The CDR3 has 13 residues. V lost 5 bases and J 0 bases, leaving 7 bases between the germline ends. The CDR3 sequence: CASSTQVNTEAFF. The CDR3 coding sequence is TGTGCCAGCAGTACCCAGGTGAACACTGAAGCTTTCTTT.

The CDR3: CASSYLGTDTQYF. The CDR3, as DNA: TGTGCCAGCAGTTACTTGGGCACAGATACGCAGTATTTT. The rearrangement joins TRBV6-5 to TRBJ2-3, with D unresolved. The ends were cut back, 1 base at V and 1 base at J, with 3 bases in the middle. In germline, CDR1 is MNHEY, CDR2 SVGAGI. This CDR3 region has 13 residues.

This clonotype was seen ten or more times. This sequence joins TRBV20-1 and TRBJ2-1, with TRBD1 identical over 10 bases. This CDR3 contains 16 residues. Germline lookup yields CDR1 DFQATT and CDR2 SNEGSKA (reference sequence). J gave up 2 bases and V 0 bases, and 4 bases lay outside the gene matches. This CDR3 is CSARDIGQGAYNEQFF. Here the CDR3 DNA reads TGCAGTGCTAGAGATATCGGACAGGGGGCCTACAATGAGCAGTTCTTC.

The rearrangement joins TRBV6-1 to TRBJ2-7; 8 positions match TRBD1. Per germline, CDR1 MNHNS and CDR2 SASEGT. V gave up 5 bases and J gave up 4 bases; unmatched junction bases: 13. The CDR3 loop spans 16 amino acids. CDR3 loop: CASSRLLGQVIYEQYF. The CDR3 nucleotides read TGTGCCAGCAGTAGACTATTGGGACAGGTGATTTACGAGCAGTACTTC.

V and J are TRBV7-9 and TRBJ2-6; D possibly corresponds to TRBD1 (5 bases). The CDR3 runs to 20 residues. Trimming cost V 3 bases and J 0 bases, with 21 bases left between them. CDR1 and CDR2 (germline): SEHNR, FQNEAQ (reference sequence). The CDR3 nucleotides are TGTGCCAGCAGCTTCGGGTCAGGGCCTCATTTACTCTCTGGGGCCAACGTCCTGACTTTC. This translates into CASSFGSGPHLLSGANVLTF.

The chain has TRBV15 and TRBJ2-5; D ambiguous. V shed 0 bases and J shed 2 bases, with 13 bases lying between them. This CDR3 is 16 amino acids long. Germline V gene lookup returns CDR1 LNHNV and CDR2 YYDKDF (reference sequence). CDR3 residues: CATSREGRWRQETQYF. The CDR3 DNA is TGTGCCACCAGCAGAGAAGGAAGGTGGAGACAAGAGACCCAGTACTTC.

This clonotype is medium-sized by share. The rearrangement uses TRBV12-3 or TRBV12-4 and TRBJ1-1; maybe TRBD1 (5 bases). CDR3 length: 15 amino acids. The germline V and J ends were trimmed by 5 bases and 0 bases, with 13 bases remaining between them. CDR3 in DNA: TGTGCCAGCAGTCTCCGGTGGGGGATGAACACTGAAGCTTTCTTT. Its translation: CASSLRWGMNTEAFF.

V usage is TRBV6-1 and J usage is TRBJ2-2; 7 nucleotides line up with TRBD1. Germline V CDR1 and CDR2: MNHNS, SASEGT. V lost 4 bases and J lost 0; bases outside the gene matches: 11. The CDR3 is 18 residues long. CDR3 sequence (DNA): TGTGCCAGCAGTGTCGCGGCAACAGGGGCAGCGAACACCGGGGAGCTGTTTTTT. The encoded protein is CASSVAATGAANTGELFF.

The chain has TRBV20-1 and TRBJ2-5; the match to TRBD2 covers 12 bases. Germline-derived CDR1 and CDR2 are DFQATT and SNEGSKA (reference sequence). V was clipped by 4 bases and J by 5 bases; unmatched bases: 11. CDR3 length equals 16 residues. The CDR3 reads CSATTPSGGDRETQYF. For the CDR3, the DNA is TGCAGTGCTACTACCCCTAGCGGGGGGGATCGGGAGACCCAGTACTTC.

The chain uses TRBV4-3 and TRBJ2-2, with TRBD2 matching 12 bases. Per germline, CDR1 LGHNA and CDR2 YSLEER. This CDR3 region has 16 residues. V dropped 3 bases and J dropped 7; count of bases not matched to a gene: 6. The CDR3 DNA is TGCGCCAGCAGCCAGGAGACTAGCGGGAGAGTCGGGGAGCTGTTTTTT. Its translation: CASSQETSGRVGELFF.

This clonotype turned up a few times. V is TRBV20-1 and J is TRBJ2-5, with D perhaps assigned TRBD1 or TRBD2 (5 bases each). There are 14 residues in the CDR3. Trimming removed 4 bases from V and 3 bases from J, with 15 bases in between. In germline, CDR1 is DFQATT, CDR2 SNEGSKA (reference sequence). Here the CDR3 reads CSATLKLGEETQYF. As DNA, the CDR3 is TGCAGTGCTACCTTAAAACTAGGGGAAGAGACCCAGTACTTC.

The rearrangement uses TRBV20-1 and TRBJ2-5, with 9 bases that match TRBD1. CDR1 and CDR2 from the germline V gene are DFQATT and SNEGSKA (reference sequence). The J segment lost 5 bases and the V segment lost 3 bases, leaving 7 bases of the junction unmatched. The CDR3 length is 14 residues. The CDR3 reads CSARNRGLWETQYF. In DNA, the CDR3 is TGCAGTGCTAGGAACAGGGGGCTGTGGGAGACCCAGTACTTC.

The chain recombines TRBV7-2 with TRBJ2-7, with TRBD1 identical over 9 bases. This CDR3 has 15 amino acids. The trim removed 3 bases at V and 3 bases at J, leaving 6 bases unmatched. Germline assignment: CDR1 SGHTA and CDR2 FQGNSA. CDR3 sequence: CASSLGTGTYYEQYF. The CDR3 coding sequence is TGTGCCAGCAGCTTGGGGACAGGGACTTACTACGAGCAGTACTTC.

The gene calls are TRBV7-3 and TRBJ1-6; the D is unclear. This CDR3 contains 15 residues. Germline CDR1 and CDR2: SGHTA and FQGTGA. V lost 1 base to trimming and J lost 6 bases, with 10 bases between them. CDR3 residues: CASSLIGGINSPLHF. In DNA, the CDR3 is TGTGCCAGCAGCTTAATCGGCGGCATTAATTCACCCCTCCACTTT. Full variable domain (rest looked up from reference TRBV7-3 and TRBJ1-6): GAGVSQTPSNKVTEKGKYVELRCDPISGHTALYWYRQSLGQGPEFLIYFQGTGAADDSGLPNDRFFAVRPEGSVSTLKIQRTERGDSAVYLCASSLIGGINSPLHFGNGTRLTVT.

The CDR3 DNA reads as TGTGCCAGCTCACCACGCGTAGGGATGATCGTCGGGACCCAGTACTTC. Amino acids: CASSPRVGMIVGTQYF. The chain is built from TRBV18 and TRBJ2-5; D ambiguous. Trimming pared 1 base from V and 7 bases from J, leaving 19 bases between. The CDR3 has 16 residues. In germline, CDR1 is KGHSH, CDR2 LQKENI.

The rearrangement uses TRBV4-2 and TRBJ2-7; 7 positions match TRBD1. Trimming took 1 base from V and 3 from J; bases not matched to a gene: 6. Per germline, CDR1 LGHNA and CDR2 YNFKEQ. This CDR3 has 15 amino acids. The CDR3 nucleotides are TGTGCCAGCAGCCAAGCGACAGGGAACGACTACGAGCAGTACTTC. It yields the protein CASSQATGNDYEQYF.

This clonotype showed up just a few times. The chain carries TRBV24-1 and TRBJ2-1, with no clear D. Trimming shortened V by 4 bases and J by 11 bases, and 20 bases separated the two germline ends. Germline CDR1 reads KGHDR; CDR2 reads SFDVKD. The CDR3 has 15 residues. CDR3: CATSDTRTIQQQQFF. CDR3 in DNA: TGTGCCACCAGTGACACACGAACTATCCAACAACAGCAGTTCTTC.

This clonotype was observed a few times. V gene TRBV15 combines with J gene TRBJ1-2; TRBD1 is a possible D gene (6 bases). There are 16 residues in the CDR3. Trimming took 1 base from V and 3 from J, leaving 15 bases between them. Germline V gene lookup returns CDR1 LNHNV and CDR2 YYDKDF (reference sequence). The CDR3 DNA reads TGTGCCACCAGCAGAGGGGGGCAGGAACGGGACTATGGCTACACCTTC. Translation: CATSRGGQERDYGYTF.

This clonotype was seen only a few times. The rearrangement joins TRBV7-8 to TRBJ2-2; D unresolved. This CDR3 region has 16 residues. V was clipped by 5 bases and J by 3 bases, with 16 bases between them. The V gene's germline CDR1 is SGHVS and CDR2 FQNEAQ. For the CDR3, the DNA is TGTGCCAGCAGCCTCTCTAGTTCTAGGTACACCGGGGAGCTGTTTTTT. Amino acids: CASSLSSSRYTGELFF.

Of note for this clonotype: An end of the junction differs from the germline gene, which may be a read error. The J gene is TRBJ2-7, the V gene TRBV19, with D possibly being TRBD2 (6 bases). Germline V lookup: CDR1 LNHDA, CDR2 SQIVND (reference sequence). CDR3 length: 15 amino acids. The chain's CDR3 is CASSITASDSCEQYF. CDR3 DNA sequence: TGTGCCAGTAGTATAACCGCTAGCGACTCCTGCGAGCAGTACTTC. Together with reference TRBV19 and TRBJ2-7, the CDR3 gives the full variable domain: DGGITQSPKYLFRKEGQNVTLSCEQNLNHDAMYWYRQDPGQGLRLIYYSQIVNDFQKGDIAEGYSVSREKKESFPLTVTSAQKNPTAFYLCASSITASDSCEQYFGPGTRLTVT.

The chain links TRBV7-3 to TRBJ2-1; 9 bases map to TRBD2. The V segment lost 5 bases and the J segment 5 bases; nucleotides outside the gene matches: 4. The germline gives CDR1 SGHTA, CDR2 FQGTGA. CDR3 size: 14 residues. CDR3 amino acids: CASSPGTSNNEQFF. Here the CDR3 DNA reads TGTGCCAGCAGCCCCGGGACTAGCAACAATGAGCAGTTCTTC.

This clonotype occurred a few times. The chain has TRBV7-8 and TRBJ2-1, with TRBD1 as a possible D gene (5 bases). The CDR3 contains 14 residues. V dropped 1 base and J dropped 6 bases, with 10 bases sitting between them. Germline V gene data show CDR1 as SGHVS and CDR2 as FQNEAQ. The CDR3 reads CASSLVAGINEQFF. The CDR3 nucleotides are TGTGCCAGCAGCTTAGTTGCAGGGATCAATGAGCAGTTCTTC.

CDR3 sequence: CSASGSGIEETQYF. The CDR3 DNA reads as TGCAGTGCTAGCGGTAGCGGCATAGAAGAGACCCAGTACTTC. The V call is TRBV20-1, the J call TRBJ2-5, with D possibly TRBD2 on 6 matching bases. CDR3 length equals 14 residues. V dropped 3 bases and J dropped 3 bases, with 14 bases sitting between them. Germline V gene lookup returns CDR1 DFQATT and CDR2 SNEGSKA (reference sequence).

The gene calls are TRBV20-1 and TRBJ1-2; tentatively, D is TRBD1 (5 bases). CDR1 and CDR2 from the germline V gene are DFQATT and SNEGSKA (reference sequence). Trimming pared 6 bases from V and 4 bases from J, leaving 24 bases between. CDR3 length equals 16 residues. This chain's CDR3 is CSARRGNRISAYGYTF. Written as DNA, the CDR3 is TGCAGTGCCCGGCGAGGAAACAGGATTTCTGCCTATGGCTACACCTTC.

The gene calls are TRBV6-1 and TRBJ1-1; weak D call: TRBD1 (5 bases). This CDR3 is 11 amino acids long. V lost 8 bases and J lost 11, with 15 bases in between. CDR1 and CDR2 (germline): MNHNS, SASEGT. The CDR3 nucleotides are TGTGCCAGCCGTCATCGGGGGTCTGCTTTCTTT. Protein sequence: CASRHRGSAFF.

The chain has TRBV10-3 and TRBJ2-5; tentative D call: TRBD2 (7 bases). CDR1 and CDR2 from the germline V gene are ENHRY and SYGVKD. V dropped 3 bases and J dropped 5 bases, with 16 bases sitting between them. CDR3 length equals 15 residues. CDR3 bases: TGTGCCATCAGTGATAGGGGGGGTGTCGGGGAGACCCAGTACTTC. Translation: CAISDRGGVGETQYF.

This clonotype appeared a few times. The chain couples TRBV7-9 to TRBJ2-5; D ambiguous. The CDR3 has 13 amino acids. Per the germline V gene, CDR1 is SEHNR and CDR2 is FQNEAQ (reference sequence). V lost 2 bases to trimming and J lost 5 bases, with 9 bases between them. CDR3 nucleotide sequence: TGTGCCAGCAGCTTAAACACTGGGGAGACCCAGTACTTC. Protein product: CASSLNTGETQYF.

The chain combines TRBV19 with TRBJ1-1; D is undetermined. The CDR3 sequence is 13 residues long. CDR1 is LNHDA, CDR2 SQIVND, per germline (reference sequence). Trimming stripped 4 bases from V and 1 base from J, with 7 bases between. Here the CDR3 DNA reads TGTGCCAGTAGTACCACCCGGAACACTGAAGCTTTCTTT. It specifies CASSTTRNTEAFF.